A single sample gave rise to the 29 T cell receptor beta chains below, sequenced in a study of T cells in lung cancer brain metastases. Libraries were prepared by immunoSEQ multiplex PCR; TCRdb keeps only in-frame clonotypes and omits some of them. The sample lists approximately 800 clones; approximately 85% were seen once. Sequencing input: tumor tissue from a brain metastasis. The source is a man aged 65-85 years with non-small cell lung cancer that had spread to the brain.

The chain combines TRBV10-3 with TRBJ2-7; TRBD2 agrees at 7 bases. The V segment lost 0 bases and the J segment 5 bases; nucleotides outside the gene matches: 7. CDR1 is ENHRY and CDR2 is SYGVKD in the germline V gene. This CDR3 comprises 15 residues. In nucleotides, the CDR3 is TGTGCCATCAGTGAGTCGAGGGAGGGCCATGACGAGCAGTACTTC. Its protein product is CAISESREGHDEQYF.

The chain couples TRBV18 to TRBJ1-5; D perhaps matches TRBD1 (5 bases). V lost 3 bases and J 0 bases, leaving 9 bases between the germline ends. Germline CDR1 reads KGHSH; CDR2 reads LQKENI. CDR3 length: 15 amino acids. The CDR3 nucleotides are TGTGCCAGCTCACCTGGGGGGGATAGCAATCAGCCCCAGCATTTT. Its protein is CASSPGGDSNQPQHF.

V gene TRBV5-4 combines with J gene TRBJ2-5; 10 positions agree with TRBD2. The germline V gene encodes CDR1 SGHNT and CDR2 YYREEE (reference sequence). After removal of 2 bases from V and 3 bases from J, the junction contained 4 bases not matched to a gene. The CDR3 extends over 15 amino acids. CDR3 in DNA: TGTGCCAGCAGCTTTGCCCTAGCGGGGGAAGAGACCCAGTACTTC. Protein sequence: CASSFALAGEETQYF.

The V and J genes are TRBV6-6 and TRBJ2-7; 8 bases agree with TRBD2. This CDR3 is 16 amino acids long. After removal of 2 bases from V and 4 bases from J, the junction contained 10 bases not matched to a gene. CDR1 and CDR2 from the germline V gene are MNHNY and SVGAGI (reference sequence). CDR3 sequence reads: CASSYPGGGRPYEQYF. Here the CDR3 DNA reads TGTGCCAGCAGTTACCCGGGAGGGGGTCGCCCGTACGAGCAGTACTTC.

The chain is built from TRBV7-2 and TRBJ1-2; the D gene is possibly TRBD1 (5 bases). The germline V gene encodes CDR1 SGHTA and CDR2 FQGNSA. Trimming took off 1 base at V and 4 bases at J, with 7 bases between the two ends. This CDR3 region has 13 residues. As DNA, the CDR3 is TGTGCCAGCAGCTTAGAGGGGATCTATGGCTACACCTTC. Protein product: CASSLEGIYGYTF.

The chain couples TRBV7-2 to TRBJ1-1, with a weak D call TRBD1 (5 bases). Germline V gives CDR1 SGHTA, CDR2 FQGNSA. The CDR3 extends over 15 amino acids. The V gene lost 5 bases and the J gene lost 4 bases, with 17 bases spanning the gap. The CDR3 region has the DNA TGTGCCAGCAGCCCATCGGGGCATTCGGGCACTGAAGCTTTCTTT. Translation gives CASSPSGHSGTEAFF.

The chain is built from TRBV2 and TRBJ1-6; TRBD1 agrees at 10 bases. Germline CDR1 SNHLY, CDR2 FYNNEI. V lost 3 bases and J lost 5; bases outside the gene matches: 4. The CDR3 is 16 residues long. The CDR3 coding sequence is TGTGCCAGCAGTGACCCGGGACAGGGGAATAATTCACCCCTCCACTTT. Protein: CASSDPGQGNNSPLHF.

J is TRBJ1-1 and V is TRBV28, with D unresolved. This CDR3 region has 16 residues. Trimming cost V 1 base and J 2 bases, with 14 bases left between them. Germline values: CDR1 MDHEN, CDR2 SYDVKM. Here the CDR3 DNA reads TGTGCCAGCAGTTTATTCGGACTCACTCCCAACACTGAAGCTTTCTTT. Protein: CASSLFGLTPNTEAFF.

The genes are TRBV19 and TRBJ2-3; D is possibly TRBD2 (5 bases). The CDR3 is made up of 15 amino acids. Per germline, CDR1 LNHDA and CDR2 SQIVND (reference sequence). V was clipped by 6 bases and J by 0 bases, with 13 bases between them. CDR3 coding DNA: TGTGCCAGTAGGGCCCCGGGGTCTAGCACAGATACGCAGTATTTT. Amino acid sequence: CASRAPGSSTDTQYF.

The J gene is TRBJ2-6, the V gene TRBV18; D gene ambiguous. From germline, CDR1 is KGHSH and CDR2 LQKENI. V lost 4 bases, J lost 3 bases, and 13 bases lay in between. The CDR3 totals 16 residues. The CDR3 here is CASSRMVLGGANVLTF. The CDR3, as DNA: TGTGCCAGCTCACGAATGGTTTTGGGTGGGGCCAACGTCCTGACTTTC.

V gene TRBV4-1 combines with J gene TRBJ2-5; 7 positions agree with TRBD1. CDR1 is MGHRA, CDR2 YSYEKL, per germline. V trimming: 6 bases; J trimming: 2 bases; junction bases outside the gene matches: 12. This CDR3 has 16 residues. CDR3 sequence reads: CASRPDGAGGQETQYF. The CDR3 coding sequence is TGCGCCAGCAGGCCGGATGGTGCAGGGGGACAAGAGACCCAGTACTTC.

Only a few counts were recorded for this clone. V usage is TRBV28 and J usage is TRBJ2-3; 10 nucleotides agree with TRBD2. The CDR3 length is 20 residues. V was pared by 5 bases and J by 0 bases, with 17 bases of the junction left unmatched. Germline V gene data show CDR1 as MDHEN and CDR2 as SYDVKM. CDR3: CASSPELAGWKRASTDTQYF. The CDR3, as DNA: TGTGCCAGCAGTCCGGAACTAGCGGGATGGAAGCGGGCTAGCACAGATACGCAGTATTTT. Drawing the rest from reference TRBV28 and TRBJ2-3, the complete variable domain is DVKVTQSSRYLVKRTGEKVFLECVQDMDHENMFWYRQDPGLGLRLIYFSYDVKMKEKGDIPEGYSVSREKKERFSLILESASTNQTSMYLCASSPELAGWKRASTDTQYFGPGTRLTVL.

V is TRBV7-1 and J is TRBJ2-6; TRBD1 is a possible D gene (5 bases). TRBV7-1 is recorded as an ORF, its role being uncertain. With 5 bases removed from V and 5 bases from J, the gap between germline ends came to 22 bases. The CDR3 runs 18 residues. CDR3 protein: CASSMSGRGQSRANVLTF. The CDR3 region has the DNA TGTGCCAGCAGCATGTCCGGACGAGGACAAAGTCGGGCCAACGTCCTGACTTTC.

The rearrangement uses TRBV27 and TRBJ1-4, with D possibly being TRBD1 (6 bases). V was clipped by 11 bases and J by 11 bases, with 30 bases between them. Germline loops: CDR1 MNHEY, CDR2 SMNVEV (reference sequence). CDR3 size: 16 residues. CDR3 residues: CASRLTPDSDLGKLFF. DNA of the CDR3: TGTGCCTCCCGCCTAACACCGGACAGTGACTTGGGGAAACTGTTTTTT.

This chain joins TRBV7-3 and TRBJ1-1; D not resolved. This CDR3 spans 13 amino acids. Germline V gives CDR1 SGHTA, CDR2 FQGTGA. Trimming cost V 2 bases and J 4 bases, with 8 bases left between them. For the CDR3, the DNA is TGTGCCAGCAGCTTAGGCGGGAGCACTGAAGCTTTCTTT. This translates into CASSLGGSTEAFF.

The chain recombines TRBV7-2 with TRBJ1-4; D is unclear. V lost 2 bases and J lost 5, with 9 bases in between. Germline V gene lookup returns CDR1 SGHTA and CDR2 FQGNSA. CDR3 length equals 14 residues. CDR3 sequence (DNA): TGTGCCAGCAGCTTAAACGGCCGGAATGAAAAACTGTTTTTT. The encoded protein is CASSLNGRNEKLFF.

This clone is a singleton in its sample. This chain links TRBV19 with TRBJ2-1; TRBD2 matches at 10 bases. The CDR3 is made up of 14 amino acids. The V segment lost 3 bases and the J segment 7 bases; nucleotides outside the gene matches: 3. From germline, CDR1 is LNHDA and CDR2 SQIVND (reference sequence). CDR3: CASSIGLAANEQFF. The DNA for the CDR3 is TGTGCCAGTAGTATCGGACTAGCGGCGAATGAGCAGTTCTTC.

The V gene is TRBV28, the J gene TRBJ2-7; TRBD1 matches at 11 bases. The CDR3 is made up of 14 amino acids. Germline V gives CDR1 MDHEN, CDR2 SYDVKM. With 6 bases clipped from V and 7 bases from J, the junction kept 8 bases outside the gene matches. The CDR3 DNA follows: TGTGCCAGCAGCTCAGGGACAGGGGGTAGGGAGCAGTACGTC. Its protein product is CASSSGTGGREQYV.

This chain uses TRBV11-2 with TRBJ2-5; no firm D call. Germline CDR1 and CDR2: SGHAT and FQNNGV. The V gene lost 3 bases and the J gene lost 1 base, with 6 bases spanning the gap. This CDR3 is built from 13 residues. The CDR3 region is CASSLGFQETQYF. The CDR3 DNA follows: TGTGCCAGCAGCTTGGGGTTCCAAGAGACCCAGTACTTC.

This clone has just one count. The chain combines TRBV6-1 with TRBJ2-6; D gene uncertain. The CDR3 loop spans 14 amino acids. Germline V lookup: CDR1 MNHNS, CDR2 SASEGT. V lost 7 bases, J lost 0 bases, and 7 bases lay in between. The CDR3 sequence is CASIRSSGANVLTF. CDR3 in DNA: TGTGCCAGCATCCGGAGCTCTGGGGCCAACGTCCTGACTTTC.

The chain carries TRBV29-1 and TRBJ2-5; 9 bases are shared with TRBD1. V gave up 5 bases and J gave up 6 bases; unmatched junction bases: 19. Germline values: CDR1 SQVTM, CDR2 ANQGSEA. This CDR3 is built from 17 residues. The CDR3 is CSVHSPIPRTGDKTQYF. In nucleotides, the CDR3 is TGCAGCGTTCATAGCCCCATCCCCCGGACAGGGGATAAGACCCAGTACTTC.

The chain uses TRBV30 and TRBJ2-7, with D perhaps matching TRBD1 (6 bases). Germline loops: CDR1 GTSNPN, CDR2 SVGIG (reference sequence). The germline V and J ends were trimmed by 4 bases and 7 bases, with 17 bases remaining between them. The CDR3 covers 13 residues. Here the CDR3 reads CAWTGRGRSEQYF. The CDR3 nucleotides are TGTGCCTGGACGGGCAGGGGTCGGAGTGAGCAGTACTTC.

The chain joins TRBV19 to TRBJ1-2; 7 bases are shared with TRBD1. J was trimmed by 2 bases and V by 7 bases; bases with no gene match: 7. In germline, CDR1 is LNHDA, CDR2 SQIVND (reference sequence). This CDR3 spans 14 amino acids. CDR3 loop: CASKRTGGNYGYTF. The CDR3 nucleotides read TGTGCCAGTAAAAGGACAGGTGGGAACTATGGCTACACCTTC.

The chain employs TRBV7-9 and TRBJ1-5; no clear D gene. The germline V gene encodes CDR1 SEHNR and CDR2 FQNEAQ (reference sequence). This CDR3 is built from 14 residues. The ends were cut back, 2 bases at V and 6 bases at J, with 11 bases in the middle. In nucleotides, the CDR3 is TGTGCCAGCAGCTTACCCGGGGTGAGTCAGCCCCAGCATTTT. Translating it yields CASSLPGVSQPQHF. The entire variable domain, with the rest obtained from reference TRBV7-9 and TRBJ1-5, is as follows: DTGVSQNPRHKITKRGQNVTFRCDPISEHNRLYWYRQTLGQGPEFLTYFQNEAQLEKSRLLSDRFSAERPKGSFSTLEIQRTEQGDSAMYLCASSLPGVSQPQHFGDGTRLSIL.

This clone was observed a few times. The chain uses TRBV5-1 and TRBJ1-1; maybe TRBD1 (5 bases). Germline V lookup: CDR1 SGHRS, CDR2 YFSETQ. The CDR3 length is 14 residues. V was pared by 6 bases and J by 2 bases, with 14 bases between. Here the CDR3 DNA reads TGCGCCAGCACCCAGGGAGGTAGAAACACTGAAGCTTTCTTT. This sequence encodes CASTQGGRNTEAFF.

This rearrangement joins TRBV12-5 to TRBJ2-2; D not resolved. Germline V gene data show CDR1 as LGHNT and CDR2 as FRNRAP. The CDR3 runs to 13 residues. Trimming stripped 2 bases from V and 4 bases from J, with 5 bases between. The CDR3 sequence: CASGLRPTGELFF. The CDR3 bases are TGTGCTAGTGGTTTGAGACCCACCGGGGAGCTGTTTTTT.

The chain carries TRBV28 and TRBJ2-7, with D perhaps matching TRBD1 or TRBD2 (6 bases each). V lost 7 bases, J lost 4 bases, and 20 bases lay in between. Germline CDR1 reads MDHEN; CDR2 reads SYDVKM. This CDR3 has 15 amino acids. The CDR3 coding sequence is TGTGCCAGCATCACCCAGGAGGGGGGTGGGTACGAGCAGTACTTC. Translated, it gives CASITQEGGGYEQYF. Supplemented by reference TRBV28 and TRBJ2-7, the full variable domain reads DVKVTQSSRYLVKRTGEKVFLECVQDMDHENMFWYRQDPGLGLRLIYFSYDVKMKEKGDIPEGYSVSREKKERFSLILESASTNQTSMYLCASITQEGGGYEQYFGPGTRLTVT.

V is TRBV7-2 and J is TRBJ2-3, with 13 bases fitting TRBD2. The V segment lost 4 bases and the J segment 3 bases; nucleotides outside the gene matches: 4. This CDR3 spans 16 amino acids. From germline, CDR1 is SGHTA and CDR2 FQGNSA. CDR3 DNA: TGTGCCAGCAGCTCCCGGACTAGCGGGAGAACAGATACGCAGTATTTT. Its protein is CASSSRTSGRTDTQYF.

CDR3 protein: CASSLVQGFNNEQFF. DNA for the CDR3: TGCGCCAGCAGCCTAGTACAGGGTTTTAACAATGAGCAGTTCTTC. V and J are TRBV4-1 and TRBJ2-1, with D perhaps TRBD1 (6 bases). In germline, CDR1 is MGHRA, CDR2 YSYEKL. Deletions cut 4 bases from V and 5 bases from J, with 15 bases between. The CDR3 extends over 15 amino acids.